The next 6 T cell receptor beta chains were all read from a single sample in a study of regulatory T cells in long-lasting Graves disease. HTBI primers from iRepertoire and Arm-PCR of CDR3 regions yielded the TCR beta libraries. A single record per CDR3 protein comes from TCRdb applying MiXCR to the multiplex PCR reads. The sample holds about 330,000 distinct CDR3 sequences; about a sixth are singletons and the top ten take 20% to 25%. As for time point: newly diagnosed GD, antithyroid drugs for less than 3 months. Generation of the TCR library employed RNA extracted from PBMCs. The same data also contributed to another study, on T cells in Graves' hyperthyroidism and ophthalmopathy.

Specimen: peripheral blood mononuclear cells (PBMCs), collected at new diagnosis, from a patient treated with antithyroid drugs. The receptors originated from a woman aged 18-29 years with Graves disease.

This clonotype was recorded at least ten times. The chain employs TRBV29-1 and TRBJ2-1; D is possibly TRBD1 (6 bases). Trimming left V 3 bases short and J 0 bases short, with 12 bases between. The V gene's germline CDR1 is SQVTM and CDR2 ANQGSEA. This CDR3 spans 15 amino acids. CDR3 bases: TGCAGCGTTGATGCCCCACAGGGCTCCTACAATGAGCAGTTCTTC. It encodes CSVDAPQGSYNEQFF.

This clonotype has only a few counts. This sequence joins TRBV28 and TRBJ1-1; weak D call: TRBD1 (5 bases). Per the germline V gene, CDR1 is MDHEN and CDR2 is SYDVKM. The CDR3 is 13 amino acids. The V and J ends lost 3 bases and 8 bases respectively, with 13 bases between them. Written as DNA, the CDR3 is TGTGCCAGCAGTTTCGGGGGGGGACCCGAAGCTTTCTTT. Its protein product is CASSFGGGPEAFF.

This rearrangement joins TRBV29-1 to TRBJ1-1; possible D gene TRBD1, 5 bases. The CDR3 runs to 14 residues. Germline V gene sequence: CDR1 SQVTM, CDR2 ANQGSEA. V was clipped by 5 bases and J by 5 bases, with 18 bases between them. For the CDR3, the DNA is TGCAGCGTTTCAAGGGCAGGGTCTAGGACTGAAGCTTTCTTT. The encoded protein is CSVSRAGSRTEAFF. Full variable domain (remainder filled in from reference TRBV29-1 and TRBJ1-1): SAVISQKPSRDICQRGTSLTIQCQVDSQVTMMFWYRQQPGQSLTLIATANQGSEATYESGFVIDKFPISRPNLTFSTLTVSNMSPEDSSIYLCSVSRAGSRTEAFFGQGTRLTVV.

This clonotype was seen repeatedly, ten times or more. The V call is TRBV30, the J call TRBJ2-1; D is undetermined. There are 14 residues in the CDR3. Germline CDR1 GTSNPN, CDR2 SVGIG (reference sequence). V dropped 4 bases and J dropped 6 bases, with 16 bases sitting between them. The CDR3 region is CAWTEKGWVNEQFF. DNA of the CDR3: TGTGCCTGGACTGAGAAAGGGTGGGTCAATGAGCAGTTCTTC.

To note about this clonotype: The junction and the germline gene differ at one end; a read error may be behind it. CDR3 sequence (DNA): TGTGCCAGCAGCTCCCGGGAGACCGGGAGAAACAGCCACAATGAGCAGTTCTTC. Translation gives CASSSRETGRNSHNEQFF. The chain joins TRBV5-1 to TRBJ2-1; D is perhaps TRBD2 (6 bases). The length of the CDR3 is 18 residues. Germline V CDR1 and CDR2: SGHRS, YFSETQ.

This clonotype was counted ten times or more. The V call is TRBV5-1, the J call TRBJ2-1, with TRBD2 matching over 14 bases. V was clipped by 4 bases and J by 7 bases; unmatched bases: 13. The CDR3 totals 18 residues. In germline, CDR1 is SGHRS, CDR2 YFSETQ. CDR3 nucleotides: TGCGCCAGCAGCGCGGGACTAGCGGGAGTATGGGGGAAGAATGAGCAGTTCTTC. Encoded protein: CASSAGLAGVWGKNEQFF.